The count of the clone carrying this T cell receptor beta chain is one. Its matching antigen is unknown. Other DNA sequences of this sample code for an identical CDR3. These data originate in a study of graft-versus-host responses after intestinal transplantation. Study-wide background: Recipients had transplants, and these were multivisceral, liver-intestinal, or isolated intestinal. Anti-thymocyte globulin induction was given to all recipients, followed by tacrolimus and steroids for around three years.

Libraries were prepared by immunoSEQ multiplex PCR; TCRdb keeps only in-frame clonotypes and omits some of them. The sample holds around 92,000 clones, about 83% seen once. General study points: In recipient marrow, GvH clones were found, and some appeared first in ileum or blood. Graft-versus-host to host-versus-graft clonal ratios in allografts were high in patients with graft-donor T cell macrochimerism.

This CDR3 is 13 amino acids long. Trimming took off 0 bases at V and 4 bases at J, with 7 bases between the two ends. Germline CDR1 reads LNHNV; CDR2 reads YYDKDF (reference sequence). This chain joins TRBV15 and TRBJ2-7; unclear D gene. Source: PBMCs, taken 255 days after intestinal transplant. This receptor was identified in a human patient who received an intestinal transplant, so some T cells may come from the graft donor. The CDR3 sequence: CATSRDQGYEQYF. CDR3 bases: TGTGCCACCAGCAGAGATCAAGGGTACGAGCAGTACTTC.